The entry below describes one T cell receptor (beta chain). The V gene lost 2 bases and the J gene lost 8 bases, with 17 bases spanning the gap. Germline CDR1 is SGHNT and CDR2 is YYREEE (reference sequence). The CDR3 consists of 16 residues. Here immunoSEQ multiplex PCR was the method, and the copy in TCRdb shows in-frame clones only, minus some. This sample has a few hundred thousand clones, with around nine tenths found just once. The data belong to a study of blood T cell repertoires in COVID-19. Sample: peripheral blood. The genes are TRBV5-4 and TRBJ1-6, with D maybe TRBD1 (5 bases). The sequence derives from an elderly man with acute or convalescent COVID-19. CDR3 loop: CASSFGGFSGDSPLHF. The CDR3 DNA sequence: TGTGCCAGCAGCTTTGGGGGGTTTAGTGGGGATTCACCCCTCCACTTT.